The entry below describes one T cell receptor beta chain. The antigen remains unidentified. Here immunoSEQ multiplex PCR was the method, and the copy in TCRdb shows in-frame clones only, minus some. The sample consists of some 11,000 clones, 63% of them appearing once. The CDR3 is 13 amino acids. V was pared by 6 bases and J by 3 bases, with 12 bases between. CDR1 is SNHLY, CDR2 FYNNEI, per germline. The sample originates from a study of tumor-infiltrating lymphocytes in localized non-small cell lung cancer. Overall study results and limits: Different pieces of the same tissue were used for each assay.

This sequence originates from a human donor with non-small cell lung cancer. The chain has TRBV2 and TRBJ2-7, with a possible D match to TRBD2 (6 bases). The sequenced material came from lung tumor tissue. The CDR3 region is CASSRGIYYEQYF. The CDR3 nucleotides read TGTGCCAGCAGCCGCGGGATATACTACGAGCAGTACTTC.